The rows below give T cell receptor beta chains drawn from one sample of a study of T cell repertoires in cytomegalovirus infection. Using its own MiXCR run on the reads, TCRdb lists one record per CDR3 protein. The sample lists about 260,000 distinct CDR3 sequences; roughly 13% were seen once. Sequenced: PBMCs. The origin of the receptors is a human donor in good health (CMV status not recorded). Some clones in this sample may be carry-over from other donors' samples. Each CDR3 is given with its conserved first and last residue. A D gene is named only where the DNA matches it firmly. A clone size is listed for some rows: how often the clone was seen (once, few, many), or a class if it is expanded.

v_call,d_call,j_call,clone_size,cdr3_aa,cdr3_nt
TRBV2,.,TRBJ2-6,few,CASSEQGRSGANVLTF,TGTGCCAGCAGTGAACAGGGGCGCTCTGGGGCCAACGTCCTGACTTTC
TRBV6-1,.,TRBJ2-1,many,CASSGTRDNEQFF,TGTGCCAGCAGTGGGACACGAGACAATGAGCAGTTCTTC
TRBV7-6,.,TRBJ1-5,.,CASSNGLAQHF,TGTGCCAGCAGCAACGGCCTAGCCCAGCATTTT
TRBV9,.,TRBJ2-3,few,CASSVDVGALDTQYF,TGTGCCAGCAGCGTAGACGTGGGGGCATTAGATACGCAGTATTTT
TRBV28,.,TRBJ1-5,many,CASSFIGVQPQHF,TGTGCCAGCAGTTTTATAGGGGTTCAGCCCCAGCATTTT
TRBV11-2,.,TRBJ1-6,.,CASSLGRILNSPLHF,TGTGCCAGCAGCTTGGGACGGATCCTGAATTCACCCCTCCACTTT
TRBV7-2,.,TRBJ2-7,many,CASSLDVTLRTSEQYF,TGTGCCAGCAGCTTAGATGTGACCCTGCGGACTTCTGAGCAGTACTTC
TRBV19,.,TRBJ1-2,few,CASSPQVLNYGYTF,TGTGCCAGTAGTCCCCAGGTTCTGAACTATGGCTACACCTTC
TRBV3-1,.,TRBJ1-2,.,CASSSLRPAEGYTF,TGTGCCAGCAGCTCCTTAAGGCCTGCGGAGGGCTACACCTTC
TRBV28,TRBD1,TRBJ2-3,.,CASRIHRGTDTQYF,TGTGCCAGCAGGATCCACAGGGGGACAGATACGCAGTATTTT
TRBV7-2,TRBD1,TRBJ1-5,many,CASSFTGQGALQPQHF,TGTGCCAGCAGCTTTACAGGACAGGGGGCTCTTCAGCCCCAGCATTTT
TRBV7-2,.,TRBJ2-7,many,CASSLAGGEQYF,TGTGCCAGCAGCTTAGCGGGGGGCGAGCAGTACTTC
TRBV29-1,.,TRBJ2-5,.,CSVVRRGETQYF,TGCAGCGTTGTTAGGAGGGGAGAGACCCAGTACTTC
TRBV2,TRBD2,TRBJ2-5,few,CASSESLAGKETQYF,TGTGCCAGCAGTGAATCCCTAGCGGGGAAGGAGACCCAGTACTTC
TRBV5-1,TRBD1,TRBJ1-5,few,CASGRRTGLEVRPQPQHF,TGCGCCAGCGGAAGAAGGACAGGGTTGGAGGTTCGTCCTCAGCCCCAGCATTTT
TRBV6-2/TRBV6-3,.,TRBJ1-1,.,CASSYSRGGTNTEAFF,TGTGCCAGCAGTTACTCGAGAGGAGGGACGAACACTGAAGCTTTCTTT
TRBV24-1,TRBD2,TRBJ2-3,many,CATSEPSSGGTDTQYF,TGTGCCACCAGTGAACCCAGCAGCGGGGGGACAGATACGCAGTATTTT
TRBV6-2/TRBV6-3,.,TRBJ2-6,many,CASISGETGANVLTF,TGTGCCAGCATCTCAGGGGAAACTGGGGCCAACGTCCTGACTTTC
TRBV7-8,.,TRBJ2-3,few,CASSFLPGGVSTDTQYF,TGTGCCAGCAGCTTCCTCCCCGGCGGTGTTAGCACAGATACGCAGTATTTT
TRBV25-1,.,TRBJ1-2,.,CATLTGGGYTF,TGTGCCACCCTGACAGGCGGGGGCTACACCTTC
TRBV4-1,TRBD1,TRBJ1-1,few,CASSLFQGANTEAFF,TGCGCCAGCAGCCTGTTCCAGGGGGCGAACACTGAAGCTTTCTTT
TRBV7-2,TRBD1,TRBJ1-1,many,CASSLTGSGGGAGRTEAFF,TGTGCCAGCAGCCTGACAGGTTCGGGAGGGGGCGCCGGCAGAACTGAAGCTTTCTTT
TRBV13,.,TRBJ1-1,.,CASSLYETGAEAFF,TGTGCCAGCAGCTTATATGAGACAGGCGCCGAAGCTTTCTTT
TRBV7-2,.,TRBJ1-4,.,CASSLATTRANEKLFF,TGTGCCAGCAGCTTAGCGACAACCCGGGCTAATGAAAAACTGTTTTTT
TRBV28,.,TRBJ2-7,many,CASSLWRVLSYEQYF,TGTGCCAGCAGTCTCTGGCGGGTACTCTCCTACGAGCAGTACTTC
TRBV20-1,.,TRBJ2-2,.,CSAISGSRTETGELFF,TGCAGTGCTATCTCCGGGTCTCGGACCGAAACCGGGGAGCTGTTTTTT
TRBV19,.,TRBJ2-1,many,CASSIDRPGVVFVHEQFF,TGTGCCAGTAGTATAGATAGACCGGGAGTTGTGTTCGTGCATGAGCAGTTCTTC
TRBV4-3,.,TRBJ2-7,many,CASSQSQDYEQYF,TGCGCCAGCAGCCAATCTCAGGACTACGAGCAGTACTTC
TRBV10-3,TRBD1,TRBJ1-3,few,CAIVPGDRKNTIYF,TGTGCCATCGTACCGGGGGACAGAAAAAACACCATATATTTT
TRBV13,TRBD2,TRBJ2-7,few,CASTLGGRAYEQYF,TGTGCCTCAACACTGGGCGGGAGGGCCTACGAGCAGTACTTC
TRBV29-1,.,TRBJ2-7,few,CSVSYSYEQYF,TGCAGCGTGTCTTACTCCTACGAGCAGTACTTC
TRBV29-1,TRBD1,TRBJ1-1,few,CSADGQESSGGTEAFF,TGCAGCGCGGACGGACAGGAAAGTTCGGGGGGTACTGAAGCTTTCTTT
TRBV6-8,.,TRBJ2-1,many,CASSPSGAPYNEQFF,TGTGCCAGCAGCCCGTCTGGGGCCCCATACAATGAGCAGTTCTTC
TRBV7-9,.,TRBJ1-1,many,CASSLGLSGTEAFF,TGTGCCAGCAGCTTAGGGTTAAGCGGCACTGAAGCTTTCTTT
TRBV11-2,TRBD1,TRBJ2-7,few,CASSLTGVHEQYF,TGTGCCAGCAGCTTAACAGGGGTTCACGAGCAGTACTTC
TRBV7-9,TRBD2,TRBJ2-5,.,CASSSGLAGVGETQYF,TGTGCCAGCAGCTCCGGACTAGCGGGAGTGGGGGAGACCCAGTACTTC
TRBV7-9,TRBD1,TRBJ1-6,few,CASSDDRGRWYLHF,TGTGCCAGCAGCGATGACAGGGGGCGGTGGTACCTCCACTTT
TRBV7-2,.,TRBJ2-7,many,CASSLAWAAEHYEQYF,TGTGCCAGCAGCCTTGCTTGGGCAGCGGAACACTACGAGCAGTACTTC
TRBV20-1,TRBD1,TRBJ1-4,few,CSASRGDREEKLFF,TGCAGTGCTAGTCGAGGGGACAGGGAAGAAAAACTGTTTTTT
TRBV7-2,.,TRBJ2-1,many,CASWWGDLYNEQFF,TGTGCCAGCTGGTGGGGAGATCTCTACAATGAGCAGTTCTTC
TRBV7-9,.,TRBJ2-5,few,CASSFPGQETQYF,TGTGCCAGCAGCTTTCCAGGCCAAGAGACCCAGTACTTC
TRBV29-1,TRBD2,TRBJ2-1,.,CSGRAGGPDEQFF,TGCAGCGGGAGAGCGGGAGGGCCGGATGAGCAGTTCTTC
TRBV7-2,.,TRBJ1-1,medium-sized,CASSSRTGSTEAFF,TGTGCCAGCAGCTCAAGGACGGGGAGCACTGAAGCTTTCTTT
TRBV7-9,.,TRBJ2-5,.,CASSLMQQETQYF,TGTGCCAGCAGCTTAATGCAGCAAGAGACCCAGTACTTC
TRBV29-1,.,TRBJ2-1,few,CSVGTGARAHF,.
TRBV2,.,TRBJ2-5,few,CASSDWQGRGKETQYF,TGTGCCAGCAGTGACTGGCAGGGAAGAGGGAAAGAGACCCAGTACTTC
TRBV7-2,TRBD1,TRBJ1-5,many,CASSVYRGRNQPQHF,TGTGCCAGCAGCGTATACAGGGGAAGGAATCAGCCCCAGCATTTT
TRBV3-1,.,TRBJ2-3,many,CASSQVEDTQYF,TGTGCCAGCAGCCAAGTTGAGGATACGCAGTATTTT
TRBV20-1,.,TRBJ2-1,few,CSASRGNNEQFF,TGCAGTGCTAGTCGGGGCAACAATGAGCAGTTCTTC
TRBV29-1,.,TRBJ2-1,few,CSVEDGGVNEQFF,TGCAGCGTTGAAGATGGCGGGGTCAATGAGCAGTTCTTC
TRBV18,.,TRBJ2-7,few,CASSPGNKFYEQYF,TGTGCCAGCTCACCCGGGAATAAGTTCTACGAGCAGTACTTC
TRBV11-2,TRBD1,TRBJ2-7,many,CASSLGQGRTYEQYF,TGTGCCAGCAGCCTGGGACAGGGCCGTACCTACGAGCAGTACTTC
TRBV5-4,TRBD2,TRBJ2-1,many,CASSSGLAGGPIYNEQFF,TGTGCCAGCAGCTCAGGACTAGCGGGGGGGCCTATATACAATGAGCAGTTCTTC
TRBV29-1,.,TRBJ2-1,.,CSTLRSLAPNEQFF,TGCAGCACGTTGAGGAGCTTAGCGCCAAATGAGCAGTTCTTC